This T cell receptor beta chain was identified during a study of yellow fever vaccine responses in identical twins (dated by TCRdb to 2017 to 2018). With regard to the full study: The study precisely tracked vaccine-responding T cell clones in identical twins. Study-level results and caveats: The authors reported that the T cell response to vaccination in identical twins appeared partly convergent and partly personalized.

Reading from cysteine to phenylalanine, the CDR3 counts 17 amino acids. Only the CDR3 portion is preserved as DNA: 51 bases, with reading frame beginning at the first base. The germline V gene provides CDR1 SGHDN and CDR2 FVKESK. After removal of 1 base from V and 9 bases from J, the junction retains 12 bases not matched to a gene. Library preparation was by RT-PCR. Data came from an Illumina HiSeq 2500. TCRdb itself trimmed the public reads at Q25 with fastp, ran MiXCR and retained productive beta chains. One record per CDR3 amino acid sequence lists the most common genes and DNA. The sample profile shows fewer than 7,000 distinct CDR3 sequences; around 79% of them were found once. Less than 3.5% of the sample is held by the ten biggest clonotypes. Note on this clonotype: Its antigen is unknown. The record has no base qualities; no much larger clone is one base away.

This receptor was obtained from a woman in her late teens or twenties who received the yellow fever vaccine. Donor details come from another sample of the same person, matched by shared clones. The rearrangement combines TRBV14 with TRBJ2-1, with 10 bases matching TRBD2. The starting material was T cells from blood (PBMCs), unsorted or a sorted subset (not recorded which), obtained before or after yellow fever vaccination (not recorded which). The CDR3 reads CASSQGEYSGRYGEQFF. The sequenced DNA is TGTGCCAGCAGCCAAGGGGAATATAGCGGGAGGTACGGTGAGCAGTTCTTC.